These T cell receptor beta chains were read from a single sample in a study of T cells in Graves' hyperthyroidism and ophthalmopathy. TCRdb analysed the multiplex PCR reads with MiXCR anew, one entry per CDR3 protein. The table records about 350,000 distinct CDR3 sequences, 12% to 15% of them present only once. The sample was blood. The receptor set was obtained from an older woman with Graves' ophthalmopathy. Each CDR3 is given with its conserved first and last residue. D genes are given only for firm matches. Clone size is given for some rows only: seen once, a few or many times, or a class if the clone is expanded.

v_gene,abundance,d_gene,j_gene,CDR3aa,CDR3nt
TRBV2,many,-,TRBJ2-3,CASKAGTSTDTQYF,TGTGCCAGCAAGGCAGGGACTAGCACAGATACGCAGTATTTT
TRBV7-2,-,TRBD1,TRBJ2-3,CASSRGQGIPHTDTQYF,TGTGCCAGCAGCCGAGGACAGGGGATTCCTCACACAGATACGCAGTATTTT
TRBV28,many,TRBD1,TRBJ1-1,CASSPRQGAWTEAFF,TGTGCCAGCAGTCCCCGACAGGGGGCTTGGACTGAAGCTTTCTTT
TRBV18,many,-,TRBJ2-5,CASSRSGTRVAETQYF,TGTGCCAGCTCACGCTCCGGGACCCGGGTTGCAGAGACCCAGTACTTC
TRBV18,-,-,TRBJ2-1,CASSPPQGTYNEQFF,TGTGCCAGCTCACCACCTCAGGGGACCTACAATGAGCAGTTCTTC
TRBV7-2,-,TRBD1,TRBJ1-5,CASSSGQGARESQPQHF,TGTGCCAGCAGCTCAGGACAGGGGGCTAGGGAAAGTCAGCCCCAGCATTTT
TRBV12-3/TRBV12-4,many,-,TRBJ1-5,CASSLQSNQPQHF,TGTGCCAGCAGTTTACAGAGCAATCAGCCCCAGCATTTT
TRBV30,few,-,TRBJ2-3,CAWSRQSTDTQYF,TGTGCCTGGAGTCGACAAAGCACAGATACGCAGTATTTT
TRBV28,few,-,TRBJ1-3,CASSAPPGNTIYF,TGTGCCAGCAGTGCCCCCCCTGGAAACACCATATATTTT
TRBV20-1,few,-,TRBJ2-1,CSARAVFEGGTYNEQFF,TGCAGTGCTAGAGCGGTATTCGAGGGGGGCACCTACAATGAGCAGTTCTTC
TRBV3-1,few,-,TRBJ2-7,CASSRTIHEQYF,TGTGCCAGCAGTCGGACTATTCACGAGCAGTACTTC
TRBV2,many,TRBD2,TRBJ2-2,CASSYSLAEANTGELFF,TGTGCCAGCAGTTACTCTCTAGCGGAAGCGAACACCGGGGAGCTGTTTTTT
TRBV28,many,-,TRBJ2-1,CASSFSRSSYNEQFF,TGTGCCAGCAGTTTTAGCAGGAGCTCCTACAATGAGCAGTTCTTC
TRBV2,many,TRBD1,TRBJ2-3,CAIRQGLDLDTQYF,TGTGCCATTCGACAGGGCCTCGATCTGGATACGCAGTATTTT
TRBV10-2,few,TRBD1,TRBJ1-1,CASFPRTGGNTEAFF,TGCGCCAGCTTTCCCAGGACAGGGGGGAACACTGAAGCTTTCTTT
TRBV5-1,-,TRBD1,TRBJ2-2,CASSPTGQGSNTGELFF,TGCGCCAGCAGCCCCACAGGACAGGGATCGAACACCGGGGAGCTGTTTTTT